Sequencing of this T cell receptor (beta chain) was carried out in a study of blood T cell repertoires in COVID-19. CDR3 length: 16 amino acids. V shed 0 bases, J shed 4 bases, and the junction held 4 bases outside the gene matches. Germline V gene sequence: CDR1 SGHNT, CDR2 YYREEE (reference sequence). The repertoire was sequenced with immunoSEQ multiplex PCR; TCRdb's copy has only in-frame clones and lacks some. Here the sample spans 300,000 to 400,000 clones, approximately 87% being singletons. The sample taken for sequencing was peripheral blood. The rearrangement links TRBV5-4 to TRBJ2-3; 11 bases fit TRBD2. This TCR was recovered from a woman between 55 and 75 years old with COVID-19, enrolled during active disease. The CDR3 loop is CASSLETSGTSDTQYF. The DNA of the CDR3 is TGTGCCAGCAGCTTGGAGACTAGCGGGACCTCAGATACGCAGTATTTT.